This record covers a single TCR beta chain. Its matching antigen is unknown. The sample comes from a study of T-cell memory formation after mild COVID-19. A single record per CDR3 protein comes from TCRdb applying MiXCR to the 5' RACE reads. The sample lists some 180,000 distinct CDR3 sequences, less than 20% occurring once. Study-level findings and limits: Contracting CD4+ clones lay largely in CM and EM, with CD8+ ones residing in EMRA.

This CDR3 has 15 amino acids. Between the trimmed V and J ends, which lost 2 bases and 7 bases, there was a span of 17 bases. Germline loops: CDR1 MNHNS, CDR2 SASEGT. This chain connects TRBV6-1 to TRBJ1-2; D remains ambiguous. Material: PBMCs or a T cell subset sorted from them (not recorded which). The sequence was collected from a young man who had mild COVID-19 (a few samples of this study predate the infection). Cell type and time point are not known. The CDR3 DNA reads TGTGCCAGCAGTGAATTCACGGTTACCCCATCTGGCTACACCTTC. This gives the protein CASSEFTVTPSGYTF.